These T cell receptor beta chains were read from a single sample in a study of blood T cell repertoires in COVID-19. TCRdb's copy holds only in-frame clones and misses some; the assay was immunoSEQ multiplex PCR. The sample consists of under 65,000 clones, around 80% of them appearing once. Source material: PBMCs or T cells enriched from blood (not recorded which). The source is a woman between 50 and 59 years old with acute COVID-19. The CDR3 runs from the conserved cysteine through the conserved F or W. Each record gives: J gene, clone size, D gene, V gene, CDR3 protein, CDR3 DNA. D genes are given only for firm matches. Clone size is not always given. Where it is, it says once, few, many or a class for expanded clones.

>TRBJ2-7|-|-|TRBV5-1
CASSLDPGVQDEQYF
TGCGCCAGCAGCTTGGATCCGGGAGTGCAGGACGAGCAGTACTTC
>TRBJ1-2|-|TRBD1|TRBV28
CASPGQANYGYTF
TGTGCCAGTCCCGGACAGGCCAACTATGGCTACACCTTC
>TRBJ1-6|once|TRBD1|TRBV19
CASTQGDSYNSPLHF
TGTGCCAGTACCCAGGGGGACAGCTATAATTCACCCCTCCACTTT
>TRBJ1-5|-|-|TRBV2
CASKGGRVIQPQHF
TGTGCCAGCAAGGGGGGGCGCGTTATTCAGCCCCAGCATTTT
>TRBJ2-1|few|-|TRBV2
CASRVGSVNNEQFF
TGTGCCAGCAGAGTCGGTAGCGTGAACAATGAGCAGTTCTTC
>TRBJ1-2|few|-|TRBV7-9
CASSLGLNYGYTF
TGTGCCAGCAGCTTAGGACTAAACTATGGCTACACCTTC
>TRBJ2-7|-|-|TRBV10-1
CASSPGAGYEQYF
TGCGCCAGCAGTCCAGGGGCCGGTTACGAGCAGTACTTC
>TRBJ2-1|-|-|TRBV11-2
CASSSGLYNEQFF
TGTGCCAGCAGCAGCGGACTTTACAATGAGCAGTTCTTC
>TRBJ2-3|-|TRBD2|TRBV10-3
CAISERLAGEKPTDTQYF
TGTGCCATCAGTGAAAGACTAGCGGGGGAAAAACCCACAGATACGCAGTATTTT
>TRBJ2-7|-|-|TRBV4-1
CASSQTGSSSYEQYF
TGCGCCAGCAGCCAAACCGGGTCAAGCTCCTACGAGCAGTACTTC
>TRBJ2-1|few|TRBD2|TRBV2
CASSLAGGGGTYNEQFF
TGTGCCAGCAGCCTTGCTGGGGGGGGAGGAACCTACAATGAGCAGTTCTTC
>TRBJ1-5|few|TRBD1|TRBV6-5
CASRTGIFNQPQHF
TGTGCCAGCAGGACAGGGATTTTCAATCAGCCCCAGCATTTT
>TRBJ1-2|-|-|TRBV5-6
CASSLGPWGQNYGYTF
TGTGCCAGCAGCTTGGGGCCTTGGGGGCAGAACTATGGCTACACCTTC
>TRBJ1-5|-|TRBD1|TRBV24-1
CARSGQLNQPQHF
TGTGCCAGGTCGGGACAGCTCAATCAGCCCCAGCATTTT
>TRBJ1-2|-|TRBD1|TRBV5-1
CASSLWTGGYTF
TGCGCCAGCAGCCTTTGGACAGGGGGCTACACCTTC
>TRBJ2-1|-|-|TRBV25-1
CASSIGGGQQFF
TGTGCCAGCAGTATAGGGGGGGGTCAGCAGTTCTTC
>TRBJ2-1|-|TRBD1|TRBV7-7
CASSAGQGAYNEQFF
TGTGCTAGCAGCGCGGGACAGGGGGCTTACAATGAGCAGTTCTTC
>TRBJ2-7|-|TRBD1|TRBV18
CASSPTGERQYF
TGTGCCAGCTCACCTACAGGGGAGAGACAGTACTTC
>TRBJ2-1|-|TRBD1|TRBV13
CASRPGGTGDEQFF
TGTGCCAGCAGACCCGGCGGGACAGGGGATGAGCAGTTCTTC
>TRBJ2-1|-|TRBD2|TRBV2
CASRASGGDYNEQFF
TGTGCCAGCAGGGCCAGCGGGGGAGACTACAATGAGCAGTTCTTC
>TRBJ1-2|-|-|TRBV29-1
CSVRRDNYGYTF
TGCAGCGTGAGGCGCGATAACTATGGCTACACCTTC
>TRBJ2-5|-|TRBD2|TRBV6-5
CASSYSSGASQETQYF
TGTGCCAGCAGTTACTCGAGCGGGGCCTCTCAAGAGACCCAGTACTTC
>TRBJ2-5|once|TRBD1|TRBV19
CASSISDGTGQETQYF
TGTGCCAGTAGTATTAGCGACGGGACAGGCCAAGAGACCCAGTACTTC
>TRBJ2-2|-|-|TRBV6-6
CASRRTFSGELFF
TGTGCCAGCAGGCGTACGTTCTCCGGGGAGCTGTTTTTT
>TRBJ1-5|-|TRBD1|TRBV2
CASTFTGDGQPQHF
TGTGCCAGCACCTTCACAGGGGATGGTCAGCCCCAGCATTTT
>TRBJ1-2|-|-|TRBV3-1/TRBV3-2
CASSRKGDGYGYTF
TGTGCCAGCAGCCGAAAGGGAGACGGCTATGGCTACACCTTC
>TRBJ1-2|-|-|TRBV19
CASSIGNWEYGYTF
TGTGCCAGTAGTATCGGCAATTGGGAGTATGGCTACACCTTC
>TRBJ1-5|once|TRBD1|TRBV5-8
CASSLAKGAGNQPQHF
TGTGCCAGCAGCTTGGCCAAGGGGGCTGGCAATCAGCCCCAGCATTTT
>TRBJ2-3|-|-|TRBV28
CASSLSHTQYF
TGTGCCAGCAGTTTGAGCCATACGCAGTATTTT
>TRBJ1-5|-|TRBD1|TRBV28
CASTDQGGVDQPQHF
TGTGCCAGCACCGACCAGGGGGGAGTGGATCAGCCCCAGCATTTT
>TRBJ1-1|-|TRBD1|TRBV28
CASTPPDRGNTEAFF
TGTGCCAGCACCCCCCCGGACAGGGGAAACACTGAAGCTTTCTTT
>TRBJ2-3|-|TRBD2|TRBV6-1
CASSEGLGLGTQYF
TGTGCCAGCAGTGAGGGACTAGGGCTTGGTACGCAGTATTTT
>TRBJ1-4|-|-|TRBV6-4
CARRAATNEKLFF
TGTGCCAGGAGGGCTGCAACTAATGAAAAACTGTTTTTT
>TRBJ1-4|-|-|TRBV28
CASSFAGKFGELFF
TGTGCCAGCAGTTTTGCAGGGAAATTTGGAGAACTGTTTTTT
>TRBJ1-2|few|TRBD1|TRBV7-2
CASSPGQGAHYGYTF
TGTGCCAGCAGCCCGGGACAGGGGGCGCACTATGGCTACACCTTC
>TRBJ2-7|-|TRBD1|TRBV2
CASAGDRVSTGQYF
TGTGCCAGCGCAGGGGACAGGGTATCCACGGGGCAGTACTTC
>TRBJ1-5|once|-|TRBV6-5
CASSPGQSESEPQHF
TGTGCCAGCAGTCCCGGACAGAGTGAATCAGAGCCCCAGCATTTT
>TRBJ1-2|-|-|TRBV7-2
CASSFQGYGYTF
TGTGCCAGCAGCTTCCAGGGCTATGGCTACACCTTC
>TRBJ1-3|-|-|TRBV19
CASSITGQGGNTIYF
TGTGCCAGTAGTATCACCGGGCAGGGGGGAAACACCATATATTTT
>TRBJ2-5|-|-|TRBV9
CASSVESGRETQYF
TGTGCCAGCAGCGTAGAATCAGGGAGGGAGACCCAGTACTTC
>TRBJ1-6|few|TRBD1|TRBV5-4
CASSPPGQGSNSPLHF
TGTGCCAGCAGCCCCCCGGGACAGGGGAGTAATTCACCCCTCCACTTT
>TRBJ2-2|-|TRBD2|TRBV11-2
CASSIGGAGTGELFF
TGTGCCAGCAGCATCGGGGGGGCCGGCACCGGGGAGCTGTTTTTT
>TRBJ1-5|-|TRBD1|TRBV6-5
CASTDRVNSNQPQHF
TGTGCCAGCACCGACAGGGTCAATAGCAATCAGCCCCAGCATTTT
>TRBJ1-3|-|-|TRBV18
CASSTPLRWTNPGNTIYF
TGTGCCAGCTCAACTCCCCTTCGCTGGACAAATCCGGGAAACACCATATATTTT
>TRBJ2-7|once|-|TRBV2
CASAGRGYEQYF
TGTGCCAGCGCGGGCAGGGGCTACGAGCAGTACTTC
>TRBJ2-2|-|-|TRBV5-1
CASSLGSSTGELFF
TGCGCCAGCAGCTTGGGTAGTTCCACCGGGGAGCTGTTTTTT
>TRBJ1-6|-|-|TRBV10-2
CASSVHRESPLHF
TGCGCCAGCAGTGTTCACAGGGAATCACCCCTCCACTTT